The 8 T cell receptor beta chains presented below share a single source sample, sequenced in a study of cytomegalovirus exposure and HLA in healthy donors. The PCR contained 60 Vbeta and 13 Jbeta primers. Sequencing used immunoSEQ multiplex PCR; TCRdb keeps in-frame clones, though not all of them. The sample is made up of 200,000 or so clones, and the top ten hold roughly 0.74% of it. Sequencing used PBMCs. The receptors derive from a boy aged 5-17 years in good health and CMV-seronegative.

This chain joins TRBV18 and TRBJ2-1, with TRBD1 identical over 8 bases. V lost 9 bases and J lost 3; bases outside the gene matches: 7. The CDR3 is made up of 14 amino acids. Germline V gives CDR1 KGHSH, CDR2 LQKENI. The CDR3 sequence: CASQDRVDYNEQFF. CDR3 coding DNA: TGTGCCAGTCAGGACAGGGTCGACTACAATGAGCAGTTCTTC.

Regarding this clone: Additional DNA sequences in this sample encode the identical CDR3. CDR3: CASSSSSYNEQFF. As DNA, the CDR3 is TGTGCCAGCAGTTCGAGCTCCTACAATGAGCAGTTCTTC. The chain recombines TRBV6-5 with TRBJ2-1; D is unresolved. This CDR3 comprises 13 residues. Trimming cost V 4 bases and J 0 bases, with 4 bases left between them. CDR1 and CDR2 from the germline V gene are MNHEY and SVGAGI.

V and J are TRBV11-2 and TRBJ1-2, with no clear D. CDR1 is SGHAT, CDR2 FQNNGV, per germline. The CDR3 is made up of 13 amino acids. Trimming pared 1 base from V and 4 bases from J, leaving 7 bases between. In DNA, the CDR3 is TGTGCCAGCAGCTTAGTCCAGGCCTATGGCTACACCTTC. Its protein product is CASSLVQAYGYTF.

V and J are TRBV28 and TRBJ1-2; 12 bases line up with TRBD1. CDR3 size: 16 residues. Losses at the gene ends were 6 bases for V and 3 bases for J; bases not matched to a gene: 8. Germline assignment: CDR1 MDHEN and CDR2 SYDVKM. The CDR3 region has the DNA TGTGCCAGCAGCCCCATCGGGACAGGGGGCGACTATGGCTACACCTTC. Its protein is CASSPIGTGGDYGYTF.

This sequence joins TRBV5-1 and TRBJ2-7; TRBD1 aligns across 10 bases. CDR1 is SGHRS, CDR2 YFSETQ, per germline. The ends lost 6 bases at V and 5 bases at J; junction bases unmatched: 11. There are 15 residues in the CDR3. The CDR3: CASTRDRDRGHEQYF. CDR3 nucleotides: TGCGCCAGCACTCGGGACCGGGACAGGGGCCACGAGCAGTACTTC.

This chain links TRBV14 with TRBJ2-5, with D perhaps matching TRBD1 (6 bases). This CDR3 is built from 14 residues. V lost 3 bases and J lost 5, with 13 bases in between. The germline gives CDR1 SGHDN, CDR2 FVKESK. In nucleotides, the CDR3 is TGTGCCAGCAGCCACCGGACAGAGGGGGAGACCCAGTACTTC. As protein: CASSHRTEGETQYF.

This rearrangement joins TRBV19 to TRBJ2-7; a weak D match, TRBD2 (5 bases). Trimming shortened V by 10 bases and J by 1 base, and 14 bases separated the two germline ends. CDR1 LNHDA and CDR2 SQIVND come from the germline V gene (reference sequence). The CDR3 has 13 amino acids. CDR3 DNA: TGTGCCACCCTCGGGGATACATCCTACGAGCAGTACTTC. It specifies CATLGDTSYEQYF. Combining the CDR3 with reference TRBV19 and TRBJ2-7 gives the whole variable domain DGGITQSPKYLFRKEGQNVTLSCEQNLNHDAMYWYRQDPGQGLRLIYYSQIVNDFQKGDIAEGYSVSREKKESFPLTVTSAQKNPTAFYLCATLGDTSYEQYFGPGTRLTVT.

This sequence joins TRBV6-5 and TRBJ1-2, with 9 bases identical to TRBD1. Germline V gene data show CDR1 as MNHEY and CDR2 as SVGAGI. The CDR3 length is 16 residues. Unmatched junction bases numbered 14, after V lost 4 bases and J lost 8 bases. The CDR3 DNA reads as TGTGCCAGCAGTTCCTCCGGGACAGGGACCCTATACGGCTACACCTTC. Its translation is CASSSSGTGTLYGYTF.